Below are 16 T cell receptor beta chains sequenced from a single sample in a study of T cells in Graves' hyperthyroidism and ophthalmopathy. It was RNA transcripts that yielded the amplified TCR beta CDR3 regions. TCR CDR3 underwent first-round RT-PCR with the HTBI primer set. TCRdb reprocessed the multiplex PCR reads with MiXCR, giving one entry per CDR3 protein. The profile covers more than 600,000 distinct CDR3 sequences, with 15% to 20% appearing a single time and over 7.5% taken by the ten largest. The sequenced material came from blood. Every receptor here comes from a man in his late teens or twenties with Graves' hyperthyroidism.

This clonotype was seen a handful of times. A much larger clone differs by one base, so this may be a read error. The chain has TRBV28 and TRBJ2-1; the D gene is possibly TRBD2 (7 bases). This CDR3 region has 19 residues. Germline CDR1 reads MDHEN; CDR2 reads SYDVKM. DNA for the CDR3: TGTGCCGGCAGTTTCTCCTTTCGGACAAGGGGGACTAACTCCAATGAGCAGTTCTTC. As protein: CAGSFSFRTRGTNSNEQFF.

This clonotype was counted a few times. V is TRBV20-1 and J is TRBJ2-7; possibly TRBD2 for D (7 bases). Looked up from germline, CDR1 is DFQATT and CDR2 is SNEGSKA (reference sequence). V dropped 7 bases and J dropped 2 bases, with 21 bases sitting between them. The CDR3 is made up of 15 amino acids. DNA of the CDR3: TGCAGTGGAGAGGGGGGCGGGGGCCTCCCCTACGAGCAGTACTTC. Amino acids: CSGEGGGGLPYEQYF.

This clonotype was picked up a small number of times. J is TRBJ2-7 and V is TRBV7-6; D remains ambiguous. The CDR3 loop spans 12 amino acids. Trimming took off 0 bases at V and 7 bases at J, with 7 bases between the two ends. Per germline, CDR1 SGHVS and CDR2 FNYEAQ. The CDR3 DNA reads TGTGCCAGCAGCTTAGCGGACGGGGAGCAGTACTTC. Residues: CASSLADGEQYF.

The V call is TRBV7-9, the J call TRBJ1-1; D unresolved. CDR3 length: 14 amino acids. In germline, CDR1 is SEHNR, CDR2 FQNEAQ (reference sequence). Trimming stripped 0 bases from V and 0 bases from J, with 5 bases between. DNA of the CDR3: TGTGCCAGCAGCTTAGCCGATATGAACACTGAAGCTTTCTTT. Amino acids: CASSLADMNTEAFF. Full variable domain (remainder filled in from reference TRBV7-9 and TRBJ1-1): DTGVSQNPRHKITKRGQNVTFRCDPISEHNRLYWYRQTLGQGPEFLTYFQNEAQLEKSRLLSDRFSAERPKGSFSTLEIQRTEQGDSAMYLCASSLADMNTEAFFGQGTRLTVV.

This clonotype appeared many times. The rearrangement links TRBV12-3 or TRBV12-4 to TRBJ2-1, with unresolved D. V shed 0 bases and J shed 4 bases, with 7 bases lying between them. The length of the CDR3 is 14 residues. The CDR3 bases are TGTGCCAGCAGTTTAGCGTCATTTTACAATGAGCAGTTCTTC. Amino acids: CASSLASFYNEQFF.

The chain carries TRBV5-5 and TRBJ1-5; D gene ambiguous. The length of the CDR3 is 15 residues. CDR1 and CDR2 (germline): SGHKS, YYEKEE (reference sequence). V was trimmed by 4 bases and J by 5 bases, leaving 16 bases between them. The CDR3 loop is CASSPAGQIDQPQHF. The CDR3 DNA follows: TGTGCCAGCAGCCCCGCAGGCCAAATAGATCAGCCCCAGCATTTT.

This clonotype came up many times. This sequence joins TRBV10-3 and TRBJ1-5; D perhaps matches TRBD1 (6 bases). The V gene's germline CDR1 is ENHRY and CDR2 SYGVKD. V lost 0 bases, J lost 7 bases, and 13 bases lay in between. This CDR3 contains 15 residues. CDR3 nucleotides: TGTGCCATCAGTGAGTCCGGGGGGCGAGGACAGCCCCAGCATTTT. Protein sequence: CAISESGGRGQPQHF.

This clonotype was counted only a few times. The rearrangement uses TRBV29-1 and TRBJ2-7, with TRBD1 matching 7 bases. V was clipped by 5 bases and J by 3 bases; unmatched bases: 19. The germline CDR1 and CDR2 sequences are SQVTM and ANQGSEA. CDR3 size: 17 residues. The chain's CDR3 is CSVRGTEGTDKYYEQYF. CDR3 sequence (DNA): TGCAGCGTTCGTGGGACAGAAGGGACAGACAAATACTACGAGCAGTACTTC.

This clonotype was counted between two and nine times. The chain recombines TRBV6-2 or TRBV6-3 with TRBJ2-3; 8 positions match TRBD1. The CDR3 runs to 17 residues. With V trimmed by 6 bases and J by 1 base, 12 bases remained unmatched. Germline-derived CDR1 and CDR2 are MNHEY and SVGEGT. Here the CDR3 reads CASSSPQTGARTDTQYF. CDR3 bases: TGTGCCAGCAGCTCGCCACAGACAGGGGCCCGCACAGATACGCAGTATTTT.

The chain joins TRBV4-1 to TRBJ2-3, with no clear D. The CDR3 is 14 residues long. CDR1 and CDR2 from the germline V gene are MGHRA and YSYEKL. V dropped 4 bases and J dropped 6 bases, with 14 bases sitting between them. The CDR3 reads CASSPAPPRDTQYF. CDR3 DNA sequence: TGCGCCAGCAGCCCCGCTCCCCCAAGGGATACGCAGTATTTT.

The chain is built from TRBV7-9 and TRBJ2-1, with a tentative D call TRBD2 (6 bases). CDR3 length: 15 amino acids. V lost 1 base and J 9 bases, leaving 16 bases between the germline ends. Germline V gene sequence: CDR1 SEHNR, CDR2 FQNEAQ (reference sequence). The CDR3 sequence: CASSLESTGVSEQFF. For the CDR3, the DNA is TGTGCCAGCAGCTTAGAAAGTACGGGAGTCTCTGAGCAGTTCTTC.

The chain employs TRBV2 and TRBJ2-7; the D is unclear. Trimming took off 6 bases at V and 5 bases at J, with 20 bases between the two ends. The germline V gene has CDR1 SNHLY and CDR2 FYNNEI. The CDR3 is 15 amino acids. The CDR3 loop reads CASSFARQMVNEQYF. CDR3 DNA sequence: TGTGCCAGCAGCTTTGCCCGACAAATGGTAAACGAGCAGTACTTC.

This clonotype was counted a few times. This chain connects TRBV6-1 to TRBJ2-7; D may be TRBD1 (5 bases). V lost 6 bases to trimming and J lost 0 bases, with 12 bases between them. This CDR3 is built from 14 residues. The germline V gene encodes CDR1 MNHNS and CDR2 SASEGT. The CDR3 nucleotides read TGTGCCAGCAGGAGGCTAGACAGCTCCTACGAGCAGTACTTC. Protein sequence: CASRRLDSSYEQYF.

The V and J genes are TRBV12-3 or TRBV12-4 and TRBJ1-2; TRBD1 matches 12 bases. The CDR3 has 17 residues. Trimming at V came to 4 bases and at J to 2 bases, leaving 8 bases not matched to a gene. CDR3: CASSSGQGANSNYGYTF. CDR3 coding DNA: TGTGCCAGCAGTTCGGGACAGGGGGCGAACTCCAACTATGGCTACACCTTC.

This clonotype has a handful of counts. CDR3 nucleotide sequence: TGTGCCAGTAGTTTTAGGACAGGGTTTTTCGATCAGCCCCAGCATTTT. Amino acid sequence: CASSFRTGFFDQPQHF. V and J are TRBV19 and TRBJ1-5; TRBD1 matches at 8 bases. The V and J ends lost 5 bases and 5 bases, in that order; junction bases with no gene match: 11. This CDR3 has 16 amino acids. Germline CDR1 is LNHDA and CDR2 is SQIVND (reference sequence).

This clonotype showed up many times. The genes are TRBV11-2 and TRBJ2-1, with D possibly TRBD1 on 5 matching bases. Germline V CDR1 and CDR2: SGHAT, FQNNGV. With 1 base removed from V and 8 bases from J, the gap between germline ends came to 9 bases. The CDR3 covers 13 residues. This CDR3 is CASSLAGRYEQFF. The CDR3 region has the DNA TGTGCCAGCAGCTTAGCAGGGCGGTATGAGCAGTTCTTC.